The 22 T cell receptor beta chains presented below share a single source sample, sequenced in a study of blood T cell repertoires in COVID-19. Sequencing used immunoSEQ multiplex PCR; TCRdb keeps in-frame clones, though not all of them. In the table there are 80,000 to 100,000 clones, approximately 80% of which are singletons. The source material was peripheral blood. Receptors originate from a man aged 70 or older with active or convalescent COVID-19.

This chain uses TRBV11-2 with TRBJ1-1, with 8 bases fitting TRBD1. The ends lost 5 bases at V and 2 bases at J; junction bases unmatched: 1. CDR3 length: 13 residues. Germline V CDR1 and CDR2: SGHAT, FQNNGV. The CDR3 reads CASSGQGNTEAFF. The CDR3 DNA sequence: TGTGCCAGCAGCGGACAGGGAAACACTGAAGCTTTCTTT.

This rearrangement joins TRBV5-1 to TRBJ2-1, with D perhaps TRBD2 (5 bases). This CDR3 is built from 15 residues. V was shortened by 1 base and J by 2 bases, with 10 bases between the two germline ends. Germline V gene lookup returns CDR1 SGHRS and CDR2 YFSETQ. CDR3: CASSLSSNTYNEQFF. The CDR3 DNA follows: TGCGCCAGCAGCTTGTCTAGCAACACCTACAATGAGCAGTTCTTC.

This clone was recorded at least ten times. Here the CDR3 DNA reads TGTGCCAGCAGCCGCGCCGGGACAGCGGGCGAGCAGTACTTC. This encodes CASSRAGTAGEQYF. This rearrangement joins TRBV6-2 or TRBV6-3 to TRBJ2-7, with a weak D call TRBD1 (7 bases). Germline V gene sequence: CDR1 MNHEY, CDR2 SVGEGT. The CDR3 totals 14 residues. V gave up 6 bases and J gave up 6 bases, with 18 bases separating them.

The genes are TRBV6-5 and TRBJ2-2; 8 bases agree with TRBD2. V was pared by 5 bases and J by 2 bases, with 4 bases of the junction left unmatched. The CDR3 totals 15 residues. The germline V gene encodes CDR1 MNHEY and CDR2 SVGAGI. The CDR3 here is CASSRSGGNTGELFF. Written as DNA, the CDR3 is TGTGCCAGCAGTAGGAGCGGGGGCAACACCGGGGAGCTGTTTTTT.

The chain has TRBV19 and TRBJ2-3; D remains ambiguous. Germline V gene sequence: CDR1 LNHDA, CDR2 SQIVND (reference sequence). V lost 5 bases and J 4 bases, leaving 10 bases between the germline ends. This CDR3 comprises 13 residues. The CDR3 DNA reads as TGTGCCAGTAGTCGTCAGTCTGCAGATACGCAGTATTTT. This encodes CASSRQSADTQYF.

The chain joins TRBV24-1 to TRBJ2-1; D perhaps matches TRBD2 (6 bases). The V end was cut by 6 bases, the J end by 10 bases, with 15 bases between. CDR1 and CDR2 (germline): KGHDR, SFDVKD. The CDR3 is 13 amino acids. The CDR3 spells CATSQPGETEQFF. The CDR3 coding sequence is TGTGCCACCAGTCAACCGGGGGAAACCGAGCAGTTCTTC.

The chain uses TRBV11-3 and TRBJ2-1, with 8 bases matching TRBD1. The germline CDR1 and CDR2 sequences are SGHNT and YENEEA. The J segment lost 4 bases and the V segment lost 1 base, leaving 6 bases of the junction unmatched. CDR3 length: 16 residues. CDR3 bases: TGTGCCAGCAGCTTAGGGACAGGGAGGTTGTACAATGAGCAGTTCTTC. It codes for CASSLGTGRLYNEQFF.

V gene TRBV2 combines with J gene TRBJ1-1; 8 bases line up with TRBD1. The CDR3 is 12 amino acids. Per germline, CDR1 SNHLY and CDR2 FYNNEI. Unmatched junction bases numbered 7, after V lost 5 bases and J lost 11 bases. The CDR3 here is CASSTDRVKAFF. CDR3 DNA sequence: TGTGCCAGCAGTACGGACAGGGTGAAGGCTTTCTTT. Supplemented by reference TRBV2 and TRBJ1-1, the full variable domain reads EPEVTQTPSHQVTQMGQEVILRCVPISNHLYFYWYRQILGQKVEFLVSFYNNEISEKSEIFDDQFSVERPDGSNFTLKIRSTKLEDSAMYFCASSTDRVKAFFGQGTRLTVV.

The chain uses TRBV10-3 and TRBJ2-3; D might be TRBD2 (5 bases). This CDR3 is built from 13 residues. The V end lost 8 bases, the J end lost 2 bases, and 11 bases lay between the germline ends. Germline CDR1 ENHRY, CDR2 SYGVKD. CDR3 DNA sequence: TGTGCCATCGTGGGTAGCGCCACAGATACGCAGTATTTT. Its translation is CAIVGSATDTQYF.

The chain joins TRBV5-8 to TRBJ1-1; D may be TRBD1 (5 bases). The V and J ends lost 2 bases and 5 bases respectively, with 13 bases between them. Germline assignment: CDR1 SGHTS and CDR2 YDEGEE. The CDR3 length is 14 residues. The CDR3 nucleotides are TGTGCCAGCAGCTTTCGTCCGCGGGGGACTGAAGCTTTCTTT. The encoded protein is CASSFRPRGTEAFF.

This chain's CDR3 is CASSLERSTDTQYF. In DNA form, the CDR3 reads TGCGCCAGCAGCTTGGAGCGGAGCACAGATACGCAGTATTTT. V usage is TRBV5-1 and J usage is TRBJ2-3; D possibly corresponds to TRBD2 (5 bases). V was shortened by 0 bases and J by 0 bases, with 5 bases between the two germline ends. Germline assignment: CDR1 SGHRS and CDR2 YFSETQ. This CDR3 has 14 residues.

This clone occurred many times. Other DNA sequences in the sample encode the same CDR3. Written as DNA, the CDR3 is TGTGCCAGCAGCTTAGAGGGGAGCACAGATACGCAGTATTTT. This gives the protein CASSLEGSTDTQYF. This chain uses TRBV7-9 with TRBJ2-3; D might be TRBD1 (5 bases). This CDR3 is 14 amino acids long. Trimming cost V 1 base and J 0 bases, with 5 bases left between them. Looked up from germline, CDR1 is SEHNR and CDR2 is FQNEAQ (reference sequence).

V and J are TRBV6-6 and TRBJ2-7; D might be TRBD1 (5 bases). Germline CDR1 reads MNHNY; CDR2 reads SVGAGI (reference sequence). This CDR3 contains 11 residues. Trimming shortened V by 8 bases and J by 6 bases, and 11 bases separated the two germline ends. The CDR3 loop is CASGGQGEQYF. CDR3 nucleotides: TGTGCCAGCGGCGGCCAGGGCGAGCAGTACTTC.

The chain carries TRBV30 and TRBJ1-2; unclear D gene. Germline assignment: CDR1 GTSNPN and CDR2 SVGIG (reference sequence). V shed 0 bases and J shed 4 bases, with 6 bases lying between them. CDR3 length: 12 residues. The CDR3 DNA reads TGTGCCTGGAGTGTAACGAGCTATGGCTACACCTTC. This sequence encodes CAWSVTSYGYTF.

This clone was seen only once. This chain uses TRBV11-3 with TRBJ1-3; 7 nucleotides match TRBD1. In germline, CDR1 is SGHNT, CDR2 YENEEA. The J segment lost 2 bases and the V segment lost 3 bases, leaving 4 bases of the junction unmatched. The CDR3 is made up of 15 amino acids. In DNA form, the CDR3 reads TGTGCCAGCAGCTTGACGGGACAGACTGGAAACACCATATATTTT. Translating it yields CASSLTGQTGNTIYF.

This rearrangement joins TRBV11-3 to TRBJ2-2; D unclear. Germline CDR1 SGHNT, CDR2 YENEEA. The CDR3 consists of 14 residues. V dropped 3 bases and J dropped 4 bases, with 9 bases sitting between them. DNA of the CDR3: TGTGCCAGCAGCTTTGGAGTACGCACCGGGGAGCTGTTTTTT. Protein: CASSFGVRTGELFF.

The chain links TRBV6-5 to TRBJ2-3; a possible D gene is TRBD2 (6 bases). The CDR3 sequence is 15 residues long. Germline V gives CDR1 MNHEY, CDR2 SVGAGI. V was shortened by 5 bases and J by 4 bases, with 16 bases between the two germline ends. The CDR3 DNA is TGTGCCAGCAGTCCCCGGGGCGGGGTTCCAGATACGCAGTATTTT. The encoded protein is CASSPRGGVPDTQYF.

The rearrangement joins TRBV2 to TRBJ2-5, with a weak D call TRBD2 (7 bases). Trimming shortened V by 7 bases and J by 4 bases, and 16 bases separated the two germline ends. The germline V gene encodes CDR1 SNHLY and CDR2 FYNNEI. The CDR3 covers 14 residues. DNA of the CDR3: TGTGCCAGCAACCAAGGGGGACTATCAGAGACCCAGTACTTC. It codes for CASNQGGLSETQYF.

The rearrangement joins TRBV11-3 to TRBJ2-1; 11 bases match TRBD1. The V and J ends lost 5 bases and 8 bases, in that order; junction bases with no gene match: 8. Germline V gives CDR1 SGHNT, CDR2 YENEEA. The CDR3 spans 15 residues. CDR3 bases: TGTGCCAGCAGCCGGGGACAGGGGGATGTGCATGAGCAGTTCTTC. It encodes CASSRGQGDVHEQFF. The full variable domain, in which reference TRBV11-3 and TRBJ2-1 provide the parts outside the CDR3, is EAGVVQSPRYKIIEKKQPVAFWCNPISGHNTLYWYLQNLGQGPELLIRYENEEAVDDSQLPKDRFSAERLKGVDSTLKIQPAELGDSAVYLCASSRGQGDVHEQFFGPGTRLTVL.

The V gene is TRBV7-2, the J gene TRBJ2-7; 7 bases map to TRBD2. After removal of 3 bases from V and 5 bases from J, the junction contained 4 bases not matched to a gene. This CDR3 comprises 13 residues. Germline V CDR1 and CDR2: SGHTA, FQGNSA. The CDR3 coding sequence is TGTGCCAGCAGCTTCGCAAGCGGGAACGAGCAGTACTTC. Protein product: CASSFASGNEQYF. Based on the CDR3 plus reference TRBV7-2 and TRBJ2-7, the full variable domain is GAGVSQSPSNKVTEKGKDVELRCDPISGHTALYWYRQSLGQGLEFLIYFQGNSAPDKSGLPSDRFSAERTGGSVSTLTIQRTQQEDSAVYLCASSFASGNEQYFGPGTRLTVT.

This clone was picked up one time. The chain uses TRBV9 and TRBJ2-2, with 8 bases that match TRBD2. V lost 7 bases and J lost 1; bases outside the gene matches: 6. Looked up from germline, CDR1 is SGDLS and CDR2 is YYNGEE. The CDR3 spans 15 residues. CDR3 in amino acids: CASRRGGENTGELFF. CDR3 in DNA: TGTGCCAGCCGCCGGGGGGGGGAGAACACCGGGGAGCTGTTTTTT.

The chain uses TRBV7-2 and TRBJ1-2, with TRBD1 identical over 8 bases. V was pared by 5 bases and J by 7 bases, with 6 bases of the junction left unmatched. This CDR3 is built from 13 residues. Germline-derived CDR1 and CDR2 are SGHTA and FQGNSA. The CDR3 is CASSPWTGSGYTF. The CDR3 DNA sequence: TGTGCCAGCAGCCCGTGGACAGGGAGTGGCTACACCTTC.